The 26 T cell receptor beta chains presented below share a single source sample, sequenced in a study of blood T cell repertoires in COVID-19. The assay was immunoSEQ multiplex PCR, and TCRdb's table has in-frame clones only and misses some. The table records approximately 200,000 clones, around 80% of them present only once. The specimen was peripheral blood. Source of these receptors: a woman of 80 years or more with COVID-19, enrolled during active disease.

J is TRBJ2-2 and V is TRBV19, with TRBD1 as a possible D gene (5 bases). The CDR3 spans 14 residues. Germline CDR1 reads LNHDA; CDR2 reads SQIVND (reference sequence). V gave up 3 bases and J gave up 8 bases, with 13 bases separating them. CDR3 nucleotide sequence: TGTGCCAGTAGTATGTCGGCAGGGCGAGGGGAGCTGTTTTTT. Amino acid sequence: CASSMSAGRGELFF.

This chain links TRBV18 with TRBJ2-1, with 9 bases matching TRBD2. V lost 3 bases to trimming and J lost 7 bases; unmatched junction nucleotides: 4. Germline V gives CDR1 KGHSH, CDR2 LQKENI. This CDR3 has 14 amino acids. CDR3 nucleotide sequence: TGTGCCAGCTCACCGGGGACTAGCACTAATGAGCAGTTCTTC. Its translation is CASSPGTSTNEQFF.

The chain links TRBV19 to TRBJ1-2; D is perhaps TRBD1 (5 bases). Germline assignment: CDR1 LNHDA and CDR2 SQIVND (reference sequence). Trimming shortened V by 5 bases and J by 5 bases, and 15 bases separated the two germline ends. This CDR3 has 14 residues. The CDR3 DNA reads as TGTGCCAGTAGTTTGATTCAGGGTGGATATGGCTACACCTTC. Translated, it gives CASSLIQGGYGYTF.

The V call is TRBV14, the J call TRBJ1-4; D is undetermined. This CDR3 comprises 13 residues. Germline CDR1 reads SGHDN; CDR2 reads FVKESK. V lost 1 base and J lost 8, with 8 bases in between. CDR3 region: CASSQVREEKLFF. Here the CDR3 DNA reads TGTGCCAGCAGCCAAGTAAGGGAGGAAAAACTGTTTTTT.

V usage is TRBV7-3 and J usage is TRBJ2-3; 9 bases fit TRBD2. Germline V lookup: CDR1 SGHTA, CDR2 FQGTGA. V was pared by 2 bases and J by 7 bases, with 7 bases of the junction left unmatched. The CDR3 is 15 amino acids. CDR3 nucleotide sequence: TGTGCCAGCAGCTTAGCGGGGGGGCCTGGGAATACGCAGTATTTT. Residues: CASSLAGGPGNTQYF.

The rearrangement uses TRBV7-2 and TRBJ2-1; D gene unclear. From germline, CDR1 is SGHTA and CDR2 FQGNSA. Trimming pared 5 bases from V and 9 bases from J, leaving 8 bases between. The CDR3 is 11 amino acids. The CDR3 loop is CASSPYGEQFF. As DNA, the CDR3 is TGTGCCAGCAGCCCTTACGGTGAGCAGTTCTTC.

The CDR3 nucleotides are TGTGCCAGCAGTGTAGAGGGAAAACTGTTTTTT. It yields the protein CASSVEGKLFF. The J gene is TRBJ1-4, the V gene TRBV2; unclear D gene. Germline V gene lookup returns CDR1 SNHLY and CDR2 FYNNEI. Deletions cut 4 bases from V and 10 bases from J, with 7 bases between. The CDR3 is 11 amino acids. The full variable domain, rest sourced from reference TRBV2 and TRBJ1-4, is EPEVTQTPSHQVTQMGQEVILRCVPISNHLYFYWYRQILGQKVEFLVSFYNNEISEKSEIFDDQFSVERPDGSNFTLKIRSTKLEDSAMYFCASSVEGKLFFGSGTQLSVL.

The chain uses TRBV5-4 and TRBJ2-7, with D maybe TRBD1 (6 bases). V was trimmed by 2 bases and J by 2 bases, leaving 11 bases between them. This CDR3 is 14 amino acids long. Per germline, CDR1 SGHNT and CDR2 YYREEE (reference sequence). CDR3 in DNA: TGTGCCAGCAGCTTTGACAGGAGCGCCTACGAGCAGTACTTC. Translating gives CASSFDRSAYEQYF.

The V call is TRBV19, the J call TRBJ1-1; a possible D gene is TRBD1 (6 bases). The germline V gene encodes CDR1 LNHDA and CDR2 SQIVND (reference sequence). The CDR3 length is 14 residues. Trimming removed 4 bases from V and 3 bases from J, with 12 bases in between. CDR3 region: CASSKGHRDTEAFF. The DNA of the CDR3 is TGTGCCAGTAGTAAGGGACATCGAGACACTGAAGCTTTCTTT.

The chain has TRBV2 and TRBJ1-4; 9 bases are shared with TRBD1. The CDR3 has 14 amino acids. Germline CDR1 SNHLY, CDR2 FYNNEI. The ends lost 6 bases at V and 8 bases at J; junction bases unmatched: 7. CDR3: CASRLTGGYEKLFF. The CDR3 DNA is TGTGCCAGCAGATTGACAGGGGGTTACGAAAAACTGTTTTTT. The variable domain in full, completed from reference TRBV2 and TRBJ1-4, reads EPEVTQTPSHQVTQMGQEVILRCVPISNHLYFYWYRQILGQKVEFLVSFYNNEISEKSEIFDDQFSVERPDGSNFTLKIRSTKLEDSAMYFCASRLTGGYEKLFFGSGTQLSVL.

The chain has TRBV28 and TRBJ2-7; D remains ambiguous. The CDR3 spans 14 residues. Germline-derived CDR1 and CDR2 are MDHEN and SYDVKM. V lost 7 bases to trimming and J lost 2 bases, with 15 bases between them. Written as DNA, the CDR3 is TGTGCCAGCACCCCATTAACGGTTGCCTACGAGCAGTACTTC. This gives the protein CASTPLTVAYEQYF. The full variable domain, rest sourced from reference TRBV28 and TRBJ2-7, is DVKVTQSSRYLVKRTGEKVFLECVQDMDHENMFWYRQDPGLGLRLIYFSYDVKMKEKGDIPEGYSVSREKKERFSLILESASTNQTSMYLCASTPLTVAYEQYFGPGTRLTVT.

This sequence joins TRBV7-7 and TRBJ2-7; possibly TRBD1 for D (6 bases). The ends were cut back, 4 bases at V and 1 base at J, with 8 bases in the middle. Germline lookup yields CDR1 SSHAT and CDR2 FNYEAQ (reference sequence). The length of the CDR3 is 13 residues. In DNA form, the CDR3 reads TGTGCCAGCAGCTGGGGGCCTTCCTACGAGCAGTACTTC. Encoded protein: CASSWGPSYEQYF.

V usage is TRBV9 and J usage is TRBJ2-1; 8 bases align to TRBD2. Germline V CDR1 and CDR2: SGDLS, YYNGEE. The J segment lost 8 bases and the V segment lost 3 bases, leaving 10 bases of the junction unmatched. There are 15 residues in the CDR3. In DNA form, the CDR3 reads TGTGCCAGCAGCGCCGACGAGGGACTAGGCGATGAGCAGTTCTTC. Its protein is CASSADEGLGDEQFF.

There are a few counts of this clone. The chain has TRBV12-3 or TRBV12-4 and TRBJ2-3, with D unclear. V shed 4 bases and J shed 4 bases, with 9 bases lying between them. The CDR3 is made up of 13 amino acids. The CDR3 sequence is CASSYHSADTQYF. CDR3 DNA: TGTGCCAGCAGTTACCACTCCGCAGATACGCAGTATTTT.

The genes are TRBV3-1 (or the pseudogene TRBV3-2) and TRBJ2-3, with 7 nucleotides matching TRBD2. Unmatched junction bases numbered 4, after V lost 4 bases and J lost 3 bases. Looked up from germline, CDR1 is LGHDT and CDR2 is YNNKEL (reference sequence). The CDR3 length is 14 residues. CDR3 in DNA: TGTGCCAGCAGCCCTGGACTAGGGACAGATACGCAGTATTTT. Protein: CASSPGLGTDTQYF.

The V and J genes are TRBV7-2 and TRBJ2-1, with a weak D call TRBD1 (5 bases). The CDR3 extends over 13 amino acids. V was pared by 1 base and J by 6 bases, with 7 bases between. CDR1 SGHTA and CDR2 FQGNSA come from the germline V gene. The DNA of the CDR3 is TGTGCCAGCAGCTTAGACAGGAGCAATGAGCAGTTCTTC. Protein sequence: CASSLDRSNEQFF.

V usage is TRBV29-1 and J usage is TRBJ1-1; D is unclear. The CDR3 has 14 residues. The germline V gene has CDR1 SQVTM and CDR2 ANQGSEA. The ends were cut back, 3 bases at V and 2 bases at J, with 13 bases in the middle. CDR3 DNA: TGCAGCGTTGAGCAGCTACTAGCAAACACTGAAGCTTTCTTT. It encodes CSVEQLLANTEAFF.

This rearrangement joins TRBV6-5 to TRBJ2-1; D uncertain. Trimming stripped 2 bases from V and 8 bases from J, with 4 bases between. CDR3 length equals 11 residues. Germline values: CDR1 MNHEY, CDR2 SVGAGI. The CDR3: CASSYSDEQFF. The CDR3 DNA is TGTGCCAGCAGTTACAGCGATGAGCAGTTCTTC.

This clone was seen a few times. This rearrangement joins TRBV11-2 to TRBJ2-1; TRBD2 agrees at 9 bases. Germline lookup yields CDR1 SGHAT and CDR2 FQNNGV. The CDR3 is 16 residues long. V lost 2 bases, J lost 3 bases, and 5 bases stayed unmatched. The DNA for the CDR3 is TGTGCCAGCAGCTTAAGGGGTAGCGGGAGCTACAATGAGCAGTTCTTC. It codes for CASSLRGSGSYNEQFF. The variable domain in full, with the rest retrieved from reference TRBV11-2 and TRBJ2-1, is EAGVAQSPRYKIIEKRQSVAFWCNPISGHATLYWYQQILGQGPKLLIQFQNNGVVDDSQLPKDRFSAERLKGVDSTLKIQPAKLEDSAVYLCASSLRGSGSYNEQFFGPGTRLTVL.

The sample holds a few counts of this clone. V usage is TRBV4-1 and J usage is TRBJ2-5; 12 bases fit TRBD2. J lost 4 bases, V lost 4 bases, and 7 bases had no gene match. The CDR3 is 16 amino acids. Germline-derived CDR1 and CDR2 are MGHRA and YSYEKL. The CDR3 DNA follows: TGCGCCAGCAGCCGTCGGCTAGCGGGAGGGGGAGAGACCCAGTACTTC. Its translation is CASSRRLAGGGETQYF.

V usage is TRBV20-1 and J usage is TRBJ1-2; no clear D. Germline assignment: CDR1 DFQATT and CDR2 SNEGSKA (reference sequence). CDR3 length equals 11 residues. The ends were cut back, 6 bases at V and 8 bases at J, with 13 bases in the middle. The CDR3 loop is CSATGNGGYTF. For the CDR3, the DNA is TGCAGTGCAACCGGGAATGGAGGCTACACCTTC.

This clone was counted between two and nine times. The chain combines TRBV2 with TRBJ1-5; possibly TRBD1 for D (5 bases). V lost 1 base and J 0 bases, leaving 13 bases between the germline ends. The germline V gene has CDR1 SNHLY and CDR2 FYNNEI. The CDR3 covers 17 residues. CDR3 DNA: TGTGCCAGCAGTGAAGGGGCAGGGCTCTATAGCAATCAGCCCCAGCATTTT. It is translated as CASSEGAGLYSNQPQHF.

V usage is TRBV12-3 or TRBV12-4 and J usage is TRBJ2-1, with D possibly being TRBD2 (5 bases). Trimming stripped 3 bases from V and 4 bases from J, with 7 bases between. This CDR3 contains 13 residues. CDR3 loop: CASSFGGYNEQFF. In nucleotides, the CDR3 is TGTGCCAGCAGTTTCGGCGGGTACAATGAGCAGTTCTTC.

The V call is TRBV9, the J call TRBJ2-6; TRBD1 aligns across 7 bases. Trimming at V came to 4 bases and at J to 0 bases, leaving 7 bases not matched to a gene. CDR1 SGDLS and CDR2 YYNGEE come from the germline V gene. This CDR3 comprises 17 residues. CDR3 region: CASSPQGPFSGANVLTF. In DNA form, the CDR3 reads TGTGCCAGCAGCCCACAGGGGCCCTTCTCTGGGGCCAACGTCCTGACTTTC.

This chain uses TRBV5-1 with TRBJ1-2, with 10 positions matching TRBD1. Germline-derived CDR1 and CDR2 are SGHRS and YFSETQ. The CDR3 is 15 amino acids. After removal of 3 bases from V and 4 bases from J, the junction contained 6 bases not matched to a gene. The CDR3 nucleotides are TGCGCCAGCAGCTCGGGACAGGGGATATCCTATGGCTACACCTTC. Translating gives CASSSGQGISYGYTF.

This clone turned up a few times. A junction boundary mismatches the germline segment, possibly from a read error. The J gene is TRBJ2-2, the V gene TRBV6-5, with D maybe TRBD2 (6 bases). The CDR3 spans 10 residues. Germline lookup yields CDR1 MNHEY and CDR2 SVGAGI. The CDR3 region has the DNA TGTGCCAGCAGTTACCGGGCGGGGCCGTTT. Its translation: CASSYRAGPF.